This TCR beta chain stems from a study of identical twins. Unmatched junction bases numbered 10, after V lost 1 base and J lost 4 bases. CDR1 MGHRA and CDR2 YSYEKL come from the germline V gene. CDR3 length: 17 amino acids. Regarding this clonotype: Its matching antigen is unknown.

TCRdb re-called the 5' RACE reads with MiXCR, one entry per CDR3 protein. The sample lists around 960,000 distinct CDR3 sequences, approximately 13% occurring once. Study observations and caveats: For cord blood, abundant beta clonotypes had fewer insertions, unlike memory repertoires, which showed none. Invariant MAIT and iNKT cells are populations that could partly confound zero-insertion analyses.

This sample was shared with a second study, whose subject was yellow fever vaccine responses in identical twins. That source adds: Reportedly, the T cell response mounted by twins to vaccine seemed partly convergent, partly personalized.

Material: PBMCs. The source is a woman aged 18-35 years in good health. V is TRBV4-1 and J is TRBJ2-5, with 9 bases identical to TRBD1. In DNA, the CDR3 is TGCGCCAGCAGCCAAGGGCGACAGGGGGATTGGGGAGAGACCCAGTACTTC. This gives the protein CASSQGRQGDWGETQYF.